Listed below are T cell receptor beta chains from one sample, sequenced in a study of T cells after yellow fever vaccination. In TCRdb, the 5' RACE reads were re-called with MiXCR into one record per CDR3 protein. The repertoire holds 510,000 or so distinct CDR3 sequences, with less than 20% as singletons. The sample was PBMCs, taken 15 days after the yellow fever booster vaccination. The receptors derive from a man in his thirties or forties who received the YFV17D yellow fever vaccine. Both conserved end residues are part of each CDR3. Each record gives: clone size, D gene, V gene, J gene, CDR3 protein, CDR3 DNA. D genes are given only for firm matches. Where a row states a size, it is once, few, many or the class of an expanded clone; other rows omit it.

few	TRBD2	TRBV4-1	TRBJ2-2	CASSQGRLAGGVRTGELFF	TGCGCCAGCAGCCAAGGCAGACTAGCGGGAGGAGTGAGGACCGGGGAGCTGTTTTTT
NA	TRBD2	TRBV20-1	TRBJ2-7	CSADPYGRGYEQYF	TGCAGTGCAGACCCCTACGGGAGGGGCTACGAGCAGTACTTC
few	TRBD2	TRBV29-1	TRBJ2-1	CSVEGPGLYYNEQFF	TGCAGCGTTGAAGGGCCGGGACTATATTACAATGAGCAGTTCTTC
NA	NA	TRBV6-5	TRBJ1-5	CATSDGDQPQHF	TGTGCCACCTCGGACGGCGATCAGCCCCAGCATTTT
few	TRBD1	TRBV5-5	TRBJ2-7	CASSSMMAGGSYEQYF	TGTGCCAGCAGCTCAATGATGGCAGGGGGCTCCTACGAGCAGTACTTC
many	NA	TRBV20-1	TRBJ2-3	CRQSSTDTQYF	TGCAGACAGTCTAGCACAGATACGCAGTATTTT
NA	TRBD2	TRBV20-1	TRBJ2-1	CSATKLAGFLNEQFF	TGCAGTGCTACAAAACTAGCGGGATTCCTCAATGAGCAGTTCTTC
many	TRBD2	TRBV20-1	TRBJ2-5	CRPSPGGRTQETQYF	TGCAGGCCCTCCCCGGGAGGGAGGACGCAAGAGACCCAGTACTTC
many	TRBD2	TRBV12-3/TRBV12-4	TRBJ2-7	CASSFGGSYEQYF	TGTGCCAGCAGTTTTGGCGGGAGCTACGAGCAGTACTTC
few	TRBD2	TRBV4-3	TRBJ2-7	CASSPWTSGSDEQYF	TGCGCCAGCAGCCCTTGGACTAGCGGGAGCGACGAGCAGTACTTC
NA	NA	TRBV27	TRBJ2-4	CASSSTTEPLQYF	TGTGCCAGCAGTTCCACGACAGAGCCTCTTCAGTACTTC
NA	NA	TRBV19	TRBJ2-2	CASSKNPGELFF	TGTGCCAGTAGCAAGAACCCCGGGGAGCTGTTTTTT
NA	NA	TRBV7-2	TRBJ2-2	CASSPTGPTGELFF	TGTGCCAGCAGCCCTACAGGGCCCACCGGGGAGCTGTTTTTT
NA	NA	TRBV7-8	TRBJ2-6	CASRERAGANVLTF	TGTGCCAGCAGGGAAAGGGCTGGGGCCAACGTCCTGACTTTC
NA	TRBD1	TRBV12-3/TRBV12-4	TRBJ2-7	CASIPRGDREPYEQYF	TGTGCCAGCATCCCCAGGGGGGACAGGGAACCGTACGAGCAGTACTTC
NA	NA	TRBV30	TRBJ2-1	CAWSVPGGRSEFF	TGTGCCTGGAGTGTACCAGGGGGGAGGAGTGAGTTCTTC
NA	NA	TRBV5-1	TRBJ2-3	CASSSGPGTDTQYF	TGCGCCAGCAGCTCGGGGCCTGGCACAGATACGCAGTATTTT
NA	NA	TRBV11-2	TRBJ2-6	CASSLVTGRTKSWANVLTF	TGTGCCAGCAGCTTAGTTACAGGGAGGACGAAATCCTGGGCCAACGTCCTGACTTTC
NA	NA	TRBV18	TRBJ2-7	CASSPPTPVKVEQYF	TGTGCCAGCTCACCACCCACACCAGTGAAGGTAGAGCAGTACTTC
NA	TRBD1	TRBV7-2	TRBJ2-3	CASSRPPGGTVDTQYF	TGTGCCAGCAGCCGCCCGCCAGGGGGCACGGTAGATACGCAGTATTTT
few	NA	TRBV11-2	TRBJ2-7	CASILTQGAGEQYF	TGTGCCAGCATCCTTACACAGGGAGCGGGCGAGCAGTACTTC
NA	NA	TRBV7-6	TRBJ2-5	CASSFVERGAQETQYF	TGTGCCAGCAGCTTTGTTGAAAGAGGGGCTCAAGAGACCCAGTACTTC
few	TRBD1	TRBV5-1	TRBJ2-7	CASSWMDRLAEQYF	TGCGCCAGCAGCTGGATGGACAGGCTGGCCGAGCAGTACTTC
NA	NA	TRBV12-3/TRBV12-4	TRBJ1-1	CASSTALNTEAFF	TGTGCCAGCAGTACAGCCCTGAACACTGAAGCTTTCTTT
NA	NA	TRBV27	TRBJ2-2	CASRLSNTGELFF	TGTGCCAGCAGACTGTCGAACACCGGGGAGCTGTTTTTT
few	NA	TRBV6-2/TRBV6-3	TRBJ1-5	CASSYRAGTSNQPQHF	TGTGCCAGCAGTTACCGGGCAGGGACAAGCAATCAGCCCCAGCATTTT
few	TRBD2	TRBV20-1	TRBJ2-7	CSAFGLAHEQYF	TGCAGTGCATTTGGACTAGCCCACGAGCAGTACTTC
few	NA	TRBV29-1	TRBJ2-3	CSVRRTSTDTQYF	TGCAGCGTTCGCAGAACTAGCACAGATACGCAGTATTTT
few	NA	TRBV18	TRBJ2-3	CASSPMTGTSTDTQYF	TGTGCCAGCTCACCAATGACAGGGACTAGCACAGATACGCAGTATTTT
few	NA	TRBV7-2	TRBJ2-1	CASSLSIGYNEQFF	TGTGCCAGCAGCTTATCGATAGGGTACAATGAGCAGTTCTTC
NA	TRBD1	TRBV12-3/TRBV12-4	TRBJ1-3	CASRQGASSGNTIYF	TGTGCCAGCAGACAGGGGGCCTCCTCTGGAAACACCATATATTTT